These 29 T cell receptor beta chains were sequenced from one sample in a study of shared clonotypes between healthy human individuals. Method: immunoSEQ multiplex PCR; TCRdb's copy keeps in-frame clones and lacks some. Among 850,000 to 1,200,000 clones listed, roughly 80% were seen once. Sequenced sample: memory CD4+ T cells sorted from blood. Subset given: CD45RA-negative fraction. These receptors all come from a man aged 18 to 30 in good health.

This clone was observed a few times. V is TRBV7-9 and J is TRBJ2-7; D may correspond to TRBD1 or TRBD2 (5 bases each). Germline loops: CDR1 SEHNR, CDR2 FQNEAQ (reference sequence). Trimming pared 5 bases from V and 2 bases from J, leaving 13 bases between. This CDR3 spans 14 amino acids. The CDR3: CASSPDLGAYEQYF. CDR3 sequence (DNA): TGTGCCAGCAGCCCAGACCTGGGGGCCTACGAGCAGTACTTC.

The rearrangement uses TRBV5-1 and TRBJ2-7; 11 nucleotides line up with TRBD1. J lost 5 bases, V lost 4 bases, and 5 bases had no gene match. CDR3 length: 14 residues. Germline V gene sequence: CDR1 SGHRS, CDR2 YFSETQ. For the CDR3, the DNA is TGCGCCAGCAGCCCCTGGACAGGGGGCAACGAGCAGTACTTC. This sequence encodes CASSPWTGGNEQYF.

Turning to this clone: A much larger clone lies a single base off, so this may be a read error. The chain links TRBV5-1 to TRBJ2-3; 10 bases fit TRBD2. V was pared by 3 bases and J by 3 bases, with 4 bases of the junction left unmatched. There are 15 residues in the CDR3. Looked up from germline, CDR1 is SGHRS and CDR2 is YFSETQ. As DNA, the CDR3 is TGCGCCAGCAGCTCACCGGGACTAGCGACAGATACGCAGTATTTT. As protein: CASSSPGLATDTQYF.

The chain joins TRBV5-4 to TRBJ1-1; 10 bases match TRBD1. The CDR3 runs to 17 residues. After removal of 2 bases from V and 4 bases from J, the junction contained 11 bases not matched to a gene. Germline V gene lookup returns CDR1 SGHNT and CDR2 YYREEE (reference sequence). CDR3 sequence reads: CASSLGQGGAYGTEAFF. The CDR3 DNA is TGTGCCAGCAGCTTAGGACAGGGGGGGGCCTATGGCACTGAAGCTTTCTTT.

V and J are TRBV4-3 and TRBJ2-1, with 10 bases aligning to TRBD2. The CDR3 has 16 residues. CDR1 and CDR2 from the germline V gene are LGHNA and YSLEER. The V gene end was trimmed by 0 bases and the J gene end by 9 bases; junction bases not matched to a gene: 8. CDR3 in amino acids: CASSQEGSSGRGEQFF. CDR3 DNA sequence: TGCGCCAGCAGCCAAGAGGGTAGCAGCGGGAGGGGTGAGCAGTTCTTC.

The chain joins TRBV6-5 to TRBJ2-7, with TRBD2 matching 9 bases. This CDR3 has 14 amino acids. With V trimmed by 6 bases and J by 2 bases, 5 bases remained unmatched. Germline V gene data show CDR1 as MNHEY and CDR2 as SVGAGI. The CDR3 nucleotides are TGTGCCAGCAGACTTAGCGGGAGTACCTACGAGCAGTACTTC. As protein: CASRLSGSTYEQYF.

The chain carries TRBV5-1 and TRBJ1-2; 7 bases are a match to TRBD1. The germline V gene has CDR1 SGHRS and CDR2 YFSETQ. V gave up 0 bases and J gave up 8 bases; unmatched junction bases: 4. The CDR3 has 13 residues. Here the CDR3 DNA reads TGCGCCAGCAGCTTGGGTGACAGGGAAGGCTACACCTTC. The encoded protein is CASSLGDREGYTF.

The gene calls are TRBV27 and TRBJ1-2, with D possibly matching TRBD1 (6 bases). Germline V gene sequence: CDR1 MNHEY, CDR2 SMNVEV (reference sequence). The CDR3 extends over 17 amino acids. Trimming removed 2 bases at V and 1 base at J, with 17 bases between. The CDR3 DNA follows: TGTGCCAGCAGTTTACGACGGGACACCGGATTTAACTATGGCTACACCTTC. Protein product: CASSLRRDTGFNYGYTF.

The J gene is TRBJ2-7, the V gene TRBV6-5; TRBD2 is a possible D gene (6 bases). Trimming shortened V by 7 bases and J by 1 base, and 14 bases separated the two germline ends. This CDR3 region has 14 residues. Germline-derived CDR1 and CDR2 are MNHEY and SVGAGI. CDR3 bases: TGTGCCAGCACGCGGGAATGGGGATCCTACGAGCAGTACTTC. Translated: CASTREWGSYEQYF.

This clone was detected a few times. J is TRBJ2-3 and V is TRBV25-1, with 7 bases aligning to TRBD1. The CDR3 has 16 amino acids. Looked up from germline, CDR1 is MGHDK and CDR2 is SYGVNS. V lost 1 base, J lost 2 bases, and 6 bases stayed unmatched. The DNA of the CDR3 is TGTGCCAGCAGTGAATGGGAGACAGGGACCACAGATACGCAGTATTTT. This translates into CASSEWETGTTDTQYF.

This clone was counted once. The CDR3 spells CASSLPPAGSNEQYF. CDR3 sequence (DNA): TGCGCCAGCAGCTTACCCCCTGCGGGAAGTAACGAGCAGTACTTC. The genes are TRBV5-1 and TRBJ2-7, with D possibly TRBD2 on 6 matching bases. Germline V gene sequence: CDR1 SGHRS, CDR2 YFSETQ. The CDR3 loop spans 15 amino acids. V lost 2 bases and J 5 bases, leaving 17 bases between the germline ends. Filled out from reference TRBV5-1 and TRBJ2-7, the complete variable domain reads KAGVTQTPRYLIKTRGQQVTLSCSPISGHRSVSWYQQTPGQGLQFLFEYFSETQRNKGNFPGRFSGRQFSNSRSEMNVSTLELGDSALYLCASSLPPAGSNEQYFGPGTRLTVT.

On this clone: This specimen includes other DNA sequences encoding the same CDR3. The V call is TRBV18, the J call TRBJ2-3; D call uncertain. The V gene's germline CDR1 is KGHSH and CDR2 LQKENI. Deletions cut 3 bases from V and 2 bases from J, with 3 bases between. The CDR3 sequence is 12 residues long. CDR3 loop: CASSPPTDTQYF. The CDR3, as DNA: TGTGCCAGCTCACCGCCCACAGATACGCAGTATTTT. Full variable domain (outside the CDR3, taken from reference TRBV18 and TRBJ2-3): NAGVMQNPRHLVRRRGQEARLRCSPMKGHSHVYWYRQLPEEGLKFMVYLQKENIIDESGMPKERFSAEFPKEGPSILRIQQVVRGDSAAYFCASSPPTDTQYFGPGTRLTVL.

The chain uses TRBV11-2 and TRBJ2-7; no firm D call. The CDR3 runs 13 residues. From germline, CDR1 is SGHAT and CDR2 FQNNGV. V lost 4 bases and J lost 10, with 17 bases in between. In DNA form, the CDR3 reads TGTGCCAGCAGCTCAGAGGTTCTGGGCCCTCAGTACTTC. Protein product: CASSSEVLGPQYF.

The V call is TRBV11-2, the J call TRBJ1-2; a possible D gene is TRBD1 (5 bases). V was cut by 6 bases and J by 5 bases, with 16 bases left in between. The CDR3 spans 14 residues. Germline V gene sequence: CDR1 SGHAT, CDR2 FQNNGV. The DNA of the CDR3 is TGTGCCAGCAGTCCCGACAGCCGCGGTTATGGCTACACCTTC. Translated: CASSPDSRGYGYTF. The full variable domain, its missing parts supplied by reference TRBV11-2 and TRBJ1-2, is EAGVAQSPRYKIIEKRQSVAFWCNPISGHATLYWYQQILGQGPKLLIQFQNNGVVDDSQLPKDRFSAERLKGVDSTLKIQPAKLEDSAVYLCASSPDSRGYGYTFGSGTRLTVV.

This sequence joins TRBV14 and TRBJ2-7, with 9 bases lining up with TRBD1. The germline V gene has CDR1 SGHDN and CDR2 FVKESK. V shed 3 bases and J 5 bases; nucleotides not matched to a gene: 2. There are 13 residues in the CDR3. CDR3 in amino acids: CASSQTGGNEQYF. The DNA for the CDR3 is TGTGCCAGCAGCCAGACAGGGGGAAACGAGCAGTACTTC.

This chain links TRBV21-1 with TRBJ2-5; the table's D call of TRBD2 was not tested on the DNA. TRBV21-1 represents a pseudogene. The CDR3 is made up of 18 amino acids. CDR3 sequence reads: CASSTQTLAGFKKETQYF. CDR3 DNA sequence: TGTGCCAGCAGCACACAAACACTAGCGGGCTTCAAAAAAGAGACCCAGTACTTC.

The chain is built from TRBV18 and TRBJ2-1; 8 nucleotides agree with TRBD1. Germline CDR1 is KGHSH and CDR2 is LQKENI. The length of the CDR3 is 14 residues. Trimming at V came to 5 bases and at J to 6 bases, leaving 6 bases not matched to a gene. In DNA form, the CDR3 reads TGTGCCAGCTCAGATAGACAGGGGCGCAATGAGCAGTTCTTC. It yields the protein CASSDRQGRNEQFF.

The chain uses TRBV6-5 and TRBJ2-1; 8 positions agree with TRBD1. Germline assignment: CDR1 MNHEY and CDR2 SVGAGI. CDR3 length: 14 residues. V was clipped by 7 bases and J by 4 bases; unmatched bases: 6. The CDR3 protein is CASTRQGAYNEQFF. The CDR3 coding sequence is TGTGCCAGCACGCGGCAGGGGGCTTACAATGAGCAGTTCTTC.

J is TRBJ1-1 and V is TRBV4-3; the D gene is possibly TRBD1 (6 bases). Per the germline V gene, CDR1 is LGHNA and CDR2 is YSLEER. The CDR3 is 16 amino acids. Trimming left V 4 bases short and J 0 bases short, with 15 bases between. The CDR3 loop reads CASSLGQSVMNTEAFF. Written as DNA, the CDR3 is TGCGCCAGCAGCCTCGGACAGAGTGTCATGAACACTGAAGCTTTCTTT.

The rearrangement uses TRBV9 and TRBJ1-5, with TRBD1 matching 10 bases. Losses at the gene ends were 3 bases for V and 6 bases for J; bases not matched to a gene: 6. Germline CDR1 and CDR2: SGDLS and YYNGEE. CDR3 length: 15 residues. This CDR3 is CASSAGTGVGQPQHF. The DNA for the CDR3 is TGTGCCAGCAGCGCGGGGACAGGGGTAGGTCAGCCCCAGCATTTT.

The chain is built from TRBV4-2 and TRBJ1-5; D gene uncertain. CDR1 LGHNA and CDR2 YNFKEQ come from the germline V gene. The CDR3 spans 13 residues. Trimming pared 5 bases from V and 7 bases from J, leaving 12 bases between. CDR3 DNA: TGTGCCAGCAGCAGGTGGGTGGGCCAGCCCCAGCATTTT. This gives the protein CASSRWVGQPQHF.

This clone was counted a single time. This same CDR3 is encoded by further DNA sequences in the sample. The V and J genes are TRBV28 and TRBJ1-6; D unresolved. CDR1 and CDR2 (germline): MDHEN, SYDVKM. The V end lost 1 base, the J end lost 8 bases, and 3 bases lay between the germline ends. The CDR3 extends over 12 amino acids. The CDR3 nucleotides read TGTGCCAGCAGTTTATTCGATTCACCCCTCCACTTT. This translates into CASSLFDSPLHF.

This clone appeared a few times. The chain couples TRBV11-2 to TRBJ2-7; D ambiguous. Trimming removed 0 bases at V and 3 bases at J, with 12 bases between. The CDR3 spans 15 residues. Looked up from germline, CDR1 is SGHAT and CDR2 is FQNNGV. This CDR3 is CASSLEAGPLYEQYF. The CDR3 bases are TGTGCCAGCAGCTTAGAGGCCGGGCCCCTCTACGAGCAGTACTTC.

This sequence joins TRBV9 and TRBJ2-7; D is uncertain. Trimming shortened V by 0 bases and J by 0 bases, and 10 bases separated the two germline ends. Germline loops: CDR1 SGDLS, CDR2 YYNGEE. The CDR3 loop spans 15 amino acids. The CDR3 nucleotides read TGTGCCAGCAGCGTAGGTCTGGAACTCTCCTACGAGCAGTACTTC. The encoded protein is CASSVGLELSYEQYF.

This clone was seen at least ten times. This chain uses TRBV30 with TRBJ2-5; D perhaps matches TRBD2 (5 bases). The CDR3 has 12 amino acids. V lost 5 bases, J lost 7 bases, and 14 bases lay in between. CDR1 GTSNPN and CDR2 SVGIG come from the germline V gene (reference sequence). CDR3 protein: CAWALAVATQYF. The CDR3, as DNA: TGTGCCTGGGCCCTAGCCGTGGCGACCCAGTACTTC.

The chain is built from TRBV21-1 and TRBJ1-5; the table calls TRBD1, which could not be checked here. TRBV21-1 is a pseudogene. The CDR3 covers 17 residues. CDR3 DNA sequence: TGTGCCAGCAGCCAAGGCAGGGGGCCTTCGGGGGATCAGCCCCAGCATTTT. It yields the protein CASSQGRGPSGDQPQHF.

The chain has TRBV11-2 and TRBJ2-7; perhaps TRBD1 as D (6 bases). The CDR3 consists of 19 residues. Germline assignment: CDR1 SGHAT and CDR2 FQNNGV. The ends were cut back, 1 base at V and 5 bases at J, with 27 bases in the middle. CDR3 DNA: TGTGCCAGCAGCTTAGGCGGCAGGGGCGGTTTTTTTCGGGACCACGAGCAGTACTTC. Translation gives CASSLGGRGGFFRDHEQYF.

This clone was seen a handful of times. The CDR3 here is CAWSVLWQNTEAFF. In DNA form, the CDR3 reads TGTGCCTGGAGTGTACTTTGGCAGAACACTGAAGCTTTCTTT. The rearrangement joins TRBV30 to TRBJ1-1; no firm D call. The CDR3 consists of 14 residues. In germline, CDR1 is GTSNPN, CDR2 SVGIG (reference sequence). The ends were cut back, 0 bases at V and 1 base at J, with 9 bases in the middle.

The chain employs TRBV7-6 and TRBJ2-5; possibly TRBD1 or TRBD2 for D (6 bases each). V lost 3 bases, J lost 1 base, and 15 bases lay in between. From germline, CDR1 is SGHVS and CDR2 FNYEAQ. The CDR3 contains 16 residues. Here the CDR3 reads CASSLRDTLVQETQYF. Written as DNA, the CDR3 is TGTGCCAGCAGCTTGCGGGACACCCTTGTCCAAGAGACCCAGTACTTC.